The 18 T cell receptor beta chains reported below all come from one sample, sequenced in a study of blood T cell repertoires in COVID-19. Assay: immunoSEQ multiplex PCR; the TCRdb copy retains only in-frame clones and omits some. The data contain around 50,000 clones, under 90% of them seen just once; the ten biggest clones take up under 5%. Material: peripheral blood. The receptors originated from a man aged 35 to 55 with active COVID-19.

A few counts support this clone. V usage is TRBV2 and J usage is TRBJ1-4; no clear D. CDR3 size: 14 residues. Per the germline V gene, CDR1 is SNHLY and CDR2 is FYNNEI. The V end was cut by 8 bases, the J end by 0 bases, with 10 bases between. Written as DNA, the CDR3 is TGTGCCAGCGGCCGGGAAGCAACTAATGAAAAACTGTTTTTT. As protein: CASGREATNEKLFF.

As for this clone: Additional DNA sequences in this sample encode the identical CDR3. The chain recombines TRBV9 with TRBJ2-1; 7 positions match TRBD1. The CDR3 is 16 residues long. Germline CDR1 reads SGDLS; CDR2 reads YYNGEE. V lost 0 bases to trimming and J lost 3 bases; unmatched junction nucleotides: 6. CDR3 amino acids: CASSVAGGVDYNEQFF. The DNA for the CDR3 is TGTGCCAGCAGCGTAGCAGGGGGAGTCGACTACAATGAGCAGTTCTTC.

V and J are TRBV7-9 and TRBJ1-4, with 7 bases fitting TRBD1. Germline assignment: CDR1 SEHNR and CDR2 FQNEAQ (reference sequence). The CDR3 has 15 residues. The J segment lost 5 bases and the V segment lost 5 bases, leaving 8 bases of the junction unmatched. Written as DNA, the CDR3 is TGTGCCAGCAGCCCCCAGGGACAGTACAATGAAAAACTGTTTTTT. Translation: CASSPQGQYNEKLFF.

The V call is TRBV25-1, the J call TRBJ1-1, with unresolved D. The CDR3 has 13 residues. CDR1 is MGHDK and CDR2 is SYGVNS in the germline V gene. V was cut by 7 bases and J by 4 bases, with 13 bases left in between. CDR3 amino acids: CASKEEGSTEAFF. The CDR3 DNA follows: TGTGCCAGCAAAGAGGAGGGCAGCACTGAAGCTTTCTTT. The whole variable domain, remainder taken from reference TRBV25-1 and TRBJ1-1, is EADIYQTPRYLVIGTGKKITLECSQTMGHDKMYWYQQDPGMELHLIHYSYGVNSTEKGDLSSESTVSRIRTEHFPLTLESARPSHTSQYLCASKEEGSTEAFFGQGTRLTVV.

This CDR3 reads CAWSVGRGPDTQYF. The CDR3 DNA is TGTGCCTGGAGTGTGGGCAGGGGGCCAGATACGCAGTATTTT. This chain connects TRBV30 to TRBJ2-3, with 8 bases that match TRBD1. The trim removed 0 bases at V and 4 bases at J, leaving 3 bases unmatched. CDR1 and CDR2 from the germline V gene are GTSNPN and SVGIG (reference sequence). The CDR3 runs to 14 residues.

The CDR3 coding sequence is TGTGCCAGCAGTTACGTCTATCCCTCGGAGACCCAGTACTTC. Amino acid sequence: CASSYVYPSETQYF. The V gene is TRBV6-5, the J gene TRBJ2-5; D remains unclear. Trimming removed 2 bases from V and 5 bases from J, with 12 bases in between. Germline V lookup: CDR1 MNHEY, CDR2 SVGAGI. The CDR3 length is 14 residues.

The chain links TRBV21-1 to TRBJ2-3; the D call TRBD1 from the table was never checked on the DNA. TRBV21-1 is a pseudogene. The CDR3 has 13 residues. CDR3 residues: CASSGQGADTQYF. DNA of the CDR3: TGTGCCAGCAGCGGACAGGGTGCAGATACGCAGTATTTT.

This clone was counted a single time. This chain connects TRBV3-1 (or the pseudogene TRBV3-2) to TRBJ1-2, with D perhaps TRBD1 (5 bases). This CDR3 comprises 16 residues. Trimming took off 1 base at V and 3 bases at J, with 15 bases between the two ends. In germline, CDR1 is LGHDT, CDR2 YNNKEL (reference sequence). CDR3 bases: TGTGCCAGCAGCCAAGTTGACCGTCAGGGATACTATGGCTACACCTTC. Encoded protein: CASSQVDRQGYYGYTF.

Only one count was recorded for this clone. J is TRBJ1-2 and V is TRBV30; D not certain. V was cut by 0 bases and J by 3 bases, with 17 bases left in between. The CDR3 runs 16 residues. Germline V lookup: CDR1 GTSNPN, CDR2 SVGIG (reference sequence). CDR3 amino acids: CAWSVQSRAWDYGYTF. For the CDR3, the DNA is TGTGCCTGGAGTGTACAGTCGAGGGCTTGGGACTATGGCTACACCTTC.

The chain uses TRBV5-4 and TRBJ1-1; maybe TRBD1 (5 bases). The germline gives CDR1 SGHNT, CDR2 YYREEE (reference sequence). The ends were cut back, 5 bases at V and 1 base at J, with 15 bases in the middle. CDR3 length: 15 residues. This CDR3 is CASRPQLTENTEAFF. Here the CDR3 DNA reads TGTGCCAGCAGGCCCCAATTGACAGAGAACACTGAAGCTTTCTTT.

The chain joins TRBV6-5 to TRBJ1-2; 9 positions match TRBD1. The CDR3 contains 13 residues. Trimming took 6 bases from V and 8 from J; bases not matched to a gene: 7. Germline V lookup: CDR1 MNHEY, CDR2 SVGAGI. The CDR3 DNA sequence: TGTGCCAGCAGGATAAGGACAGGGGAAGGCTACACCTTC. It is translated as CASRIRTGEGYTF.

V usage is TRBV5-1 and J usage is TRBJ1-2, with a weak D call TRBD1 (5 bases). V lost 2 bases and J lost 2, with 13 bases in between. Per the germline V gene, CDR1 is SGHRS and CDR2 is YFSETQ. The CDR3 covers 15 residues. The CDR3 DNA reads TGCGCCAGCAGCTTAATAAACTCAGGGAACTATGGCTACACCTTC. This gives the protein CASSLINSGNYGYTF. Filled out from reference TRBV5-1 and TRBJ1-2, the complete variable domain reads KAGVTQTPRYLIKTRGQQVTLSCSPISGHRSVSWYQQTPGQGLQFLFEYFSETQRNKGNFPGRFSGRQFSNSRSEMNVSTLELGDSALYLCASSLINSGNYGYTFGSGTRLTVV.

The chain uses TRBV11-2 and TRBJ2-7; unclear D gene. The CDR3 length is 14 residues. The V end lost 2 bases, the J end lost 0 bases, and 8 bases lay between the germline ends. Germline CDR1 reads SGHAT; CDR2 reads FQNNGV. CDR3 sequence: CASSLYESSYEQYF. DNA for the CDR3: TGTGCCAGCAGCTTATACGAGAGCTCCTACGAGCAGTACTTC.

This sequence joins TRBV13 and TRBJ1-6, with 11 bases aligning to TRBD1. Germline CDR1 is PRHDT and CDR2 is FYEKMQ (reference sequence). CDR3 length: 14 amino acids. V shed 5 bases, J shed 16 bases, and the junction held 10 bases outside the gene matches. CDR3 DNA sequence: TGTGCCAGCAGCACCGGGACAGGGGGGCAAGGACTCCACTTT. Protein sequence: CASSTGTGGQGLHF. Full variable domain (outside the CDR3, taken from reference TRBV13 and TRBJ1-6): AAGVIQSPRHLIKEKRETATLKCYPIPRHDTVYWYQQGPGQDPQFLISFYEKMQSDKGSIPDRFSAQQFSDYHSELNMSSLELGDSALYFCASSTGTGGQGLHFGNGTRLTVT.

This clone has only one observation. V is TRBV22-1 and J is TRBJ2-2; the DNA was not compared with TRBD1, the D call given in the table. TRBV22-1 is a pseudogene locus. This CDR3 is built from 15 residues. The CDR3 sequence is CPGSARTVRTGELFF. Here the CDR3 DNA reads TGTCCTGGGAGCGCCCGGACAGTCCGGACCGGGGAGCTGTTTTTT.

The chain carries TRBV7-9 and TRBJ2-7; 9 nucleotides match TRBD1. CDR1 is SEHNR and CDR2 is FQNEAQ in the germline V gene (reference sequence). The junction had 11 bases not matched to a gene; V was cut back by 5 bases and J by 6 bases. This CDR3 has 15 amino acids. This CDR3 reads CASSPSQQGAGEQYF. The DNA of the CDR3 is TGTGCCAGCAGCCCGTCCCAACAGGGGGCCGGCGAGCAGTACTTC.

The genes are TRBV28 and TRBJ1-4; TRBD1 matches 8 bases. The CDR3 spans 15 residues. CDR1 is MDHEN and CDR2 is SYDVKM in the germline V gene. Trimming removed 6 bases from V and 1 base from J; junction bases left unmatched: 4. The CDR3 spells CASSPGQGTNEKLFF. Here the CDR3 DNA reads TGTGCCAGCAGCCCCGGACAGGGAACTAATGAAAAACTGTTTTTT.

This chain links TRBV9 with TRBJ2-1; the match to TRBD2 covers 8 bases. The CDR3 is made up of 16 amino acids. Per the germline V gene, CDR1 is SGDLS and CDR2 is YYNGEE. Unmatched junction bases numbered 6, after V lost 0 bases and J lost 4 bases. CDR3: CASSVVGSGAYNEQFF. CDR3 DNA: TGTGCCAGCAGCGTAGTAGGTAGCGGGGCTTACAATGAGCAGTTCTTC.